This T cell receptor (beta chain) appears in the sequencing data of a study of immune cell composition in non-small cell lung cancer. Study summary: Histologic subtype was mainly adenocarcinoma or squamous cell carcinoma.

Study observations and caveats: Squamous lung tumours showed higher top 10 clone scores and clonality than adenocarcinomas. Clones >0.5% enriched in tumour were rarer in adenocarcinoma (roughly 35%) than squamous (roughly 75%). It was not proven that tumour-reactive clones equal dominant tumour-associated clones.

This CDR3 comprises 14 residues. The V gene's germline CDR1 is MDHEN and CDR2 SYDVKM. Trimming cost V 7 bases and J 0 bases, with 10 bases left between them. This clone was detected a few times. Its antigen is not known. Profiled with immunoSEQ multiplex PCR; TCRdb holds only in-frame clones, not every one. Of some 1,900 clones listed, roughly 80% are singletons. V and J are TRBV28 and TRBJ2-4, with D perhaps TRBD2 (6 bases). Material for sequencing was lung tumor tissue. This clonotype was obtained from a human donor with non-small cell lung cancer. CDR3 sequence: CASNGDSAKNIQYF. CDR3 nucleotide sequence: TGTGCCAGCAACGGGGACTCAGCCAAAAACATTCAGTACTTC.